The 27 T cell receptor beta chains presented below share a single source sample, sequenced in a study of blood T cell repertoires in COVID-19. Sequencing was performed with immunoSEQ multiplex PCR; in TCRdb, only in-frame clones are kept and a portion is missing. The sample has under 300,000 clones, 85% seen once. Material for sequencing was peripheral blood. All receptors derive from a human donor in a cohort sampled during active COVID-19.

This chain uses TRBV30 with TRBJ1-2, with unresolved D. Germline CDR1 GTSNPN, CDR2 SVGIG (reference sequence). Trimming removed 0 bases at V and 8 bases at J, with 16 bases between. The CDR3 consists of 14 residues. The chain's CDR3 is CAWSVLPQKRGYTF. Here the CDR3 DNA reads TGTGCCTGGAGTGTACTGCCTCAAAAGAGGGGCTACACCTTC.

This clone came up a few times. The V and J genes are TRBV28 and TRBJ2-7; TRBD1 matches at 8 bases. Germline V lookup: CDR1 MDHEN, CDR2 SYDVKM. This CDR3 is 14 amino acids long. V dropped 5 bases and J dropped 5; count of bases not matched to a gene: 8. CDR3 region: CASSLETGENEQYF. The CDR3 coding sequence is TGTGCCAGCAGTCTCGAGACAGGGGAAAACGAGCAGTACTTC.

This chain links TRBV4-1 with TRBJ2-7; 10 bases map to TRBD1. Germline CDR1 reads MGHRA; CDR2 reads YSYEKL. V dropped 3 bases and J dropped 2; count of bases not matched to a gene: 7. The CDR3 has 16 amino acids. The CDR3 DNA sequence: TGCGCCAGCAGCCACCTCGTGGGGACAGGGGCCTACGAGCAGTACTTC. This codes for CASSHLVGTGAYEQYF.

The chain uses TRBV7-9 and TRBJ2-3; the match to TRBD2 covers 8 bases. The CDR3 spans 19 residues. V trimming: 5 bases; J trimming: 1 base; junction bases outside the gene matches: 17. CDR1 and CDR2 from the germline V gene are SEHNR and FQNEAQ (reference sequence). CDR3: CASSHPIPSGSWGTDTQYF. DNA of the CDR3: TGTGCCAGCAGCCATCCTATTCCGAGCGGGAGCTGGGGCACAGATACGCAGTATTTT.

This clone has more than one count but fewer than ten. The chain employs TRBV7-9 and TRBJ2-2; 8 bases agree with TRBD1. Trimming cost V 9 bases and J 6 bases; bases outside gene matches: 12. Looked up from germline, CDR1 is SEHNR and CDR2 is FQNEAQ (reference sequence). The CDR3 is made up of 15 amino acids. CDR3 in DNA: TGTGCCAGTAAACCGGAGACAGGGGAAGCCGGGGAGCTGTTTTTT. Encoded protein: CASKPETGEAGELFF.

The V call is TRBV28, the J call TRBJ1-4; a weak D match, TRBD1 (6 bases). Germline loops: CDR1 MDHEN, CDR2 SYDVKM. The ends were cut back, 6 bases at V and 2 bases at J, with 10 bases in the middle. This CDR3 has 14 residues. CDR3 sequence (DNA): TGTGCCAGCAGGGGGACACTCACTAATGAAAAACTGTTTTTT. This gives the protein CASRGTLTNEKLFF.

This clone has just one count. This chain joins TRBV7-9 and TRBJ1-2; D remains unclear. Trimming took 1 base from V and 8 from J, leaving 14 bases between them. The germline gives CDR1 SEHNR, CDR2 FQNEAQ (reference sequence). CDR3 length: 14 residues. DNA for the CDR3: TGTGCCAGCAGCTTAGGCTATGGTTCGGGGGGCTACACCTTC. Translating it yields CASSLGYGSGGYTF.

The chain employs TRBV7-9 and TRBJ1-1; the D is unclear. V lost 1 base to trimming and J lost 9 bases, with 9 bases between them. CDR3 size: 12 residues. CDR1 and CDR2 from the germline V gene are SEHNR and FQNEAQ (reference sequence). Written as DNA, the CDR3 is TGTGCCAGCAGCTTAGGAGCAGGCCAAGCTTTCTTT. Translation: CASSLGAGQAFF.

This clone occurred a few times. The chain couples TRBV29-1 to TRBJ1-2; a weak D match, TRBD1 (6 bases). Germline-derived CDR1 and CDR2 are SQVTM and ANQGSEA. CDR3 length: 13 amino acids. Trimming removed 7 bases from V and 4 bases from J, with 16 bases in between. Here the CDR3 reads CSAPDSRSYGYTF. The CDR3 coding sequence is TGCAGCGCCCCGGACAGCCGCAGCTATGGCTACACCTTC.

V is TRBV11-2 and J is TRBJ2-1; 7 bases fit TRBD2. Looked up from germline, CDR1 is SGHAT and CDR2 is FQNNGV. The CDR3 runs to 16 residues. With V trimmed by 3 bases and J by 7 bases, 12 bases remained unmatched. CDR3 region: CASSLFVAGVRNEQFF. CDR3 nucleotide sequence: TGTGCCAGCAGCTTGTTTGTTGCGGGAGTAAGAAATGAGCAGTTCTTC.

The chain carries TRBV2 and TRBJ2-2; D not resolved. V was cut by 2 bases and J by 5 bases, with 6 bases left in between. The CDR3 is made up of 13 amino acids. The germline V gene encodes CDR1 SNHLY and CDR2 FYNNEI. The CDR3 DNA reads as TGTGCCAGCAGTGAAAGGAGAACCGGGGAGCTGTTTTTT. Translated, it gives CASSERRTGELFF.

J is TRBJ1-5 and V is TRBV10-3, with a possible D match to TRBD1 (5 bases). The CDR3 is 14 amino acids. The germline V and J ends were trimmed by 6 bases and 0 bases, with 9 bases remaining between them. Germline V gene sequence: CDR1 ENHRY, CDR2 SYGVKD. The CDR3 DNA reads TGTGCCATCAGGTCGGACATTAGCAATCAGCCCCAGCATTTT. It encodes CAIRSDISNQPQHF.

This clone was counted a few times. The rearrangement joins TRBV29-1 to TRBJ1-2; 8 nucleotides agree with TRBD1. The germline CDR1 and CDR2 sequences are SQVTM and ANQGSEA. The CDR3 has 13 amino acids. J was trimmed by 4 bases and V by 8 bases; bases with no gene match: 9. The CDR3 is CSFRDRHSYGYTF. CDR3 bases: TGCAGCTTTAGGGACAGGCATAGCTATGGCTACACCTTC.

The chain carries TRBV18 and TRBJ2-1; 7 bases align to TRBD1. The CDR3 runs to 15 residues. V lost 0 bases, J lost 7 bases, and 6 bases stayed unmatched. CDR1 and CDR2 (germline): KGHSH, LQKENI. The CDR3 protein is CASSPPNTGENEQFF. As DNA, the CDR3 is TGTGCCAGCTCACCACCTAACACAGGGGAGAATGAGCAGTTCTTC. The full variable domain, in which reference TRBV18 and TRBJ2-1 provide the parts outside the CDR3, is NAGVMQNPRHLVRRRGQEARLRCSPMKGHSHVYWYRQLPEEGLKFMVYLQKENIIDESGMPKERFSAEFPKEGPSILRIQQVVRGDSAAYFCASSPPNTGENEQFFGPGTRLTVL.

The V gene is TRBV18, the J gene TRBJ2-1, with D maybe TRBD2 (6 bases). This CDR3 is 13 amino acids long. CDR1 KGHSH and CDR2 LQKENI come from the germline V gene. V was pared by 4 bases and J by 6 bases, with 10 bases between. CDR3 in amino acids: CASSRGDLNEQFF. The CDR3 nucleotides are TGTGCCAGCTCACGCGGGGACCTCAATGAGCAGTTCTTC.

J is TRBJ1-4 and V is TRBV28; unclear D gene. Trimming removed 7 bases from V and 4 bases from J, with 10 bases in between. Germline V gene lookup returns CDR1 MDHEN and CDR2 SYDVKM. The length of the CDR3 is 13 residues. In nucleotides, the CDR3 is TGTGCCAGCATATCCGGGTTTAATGAAAAACTGTTTTTT. Translation gives CASISGFNEKLFF.

The chain has TRBV4-3 and TRBJ1-2; 9 bases map to TRBD1. The CDR3 covers 16 residues. The V gene's germline CDR1 is LGHNA and CDR2 YSLEER. J lost 5 bases, V lost 1 base, and 8 bases had no gene match. The CDR3 spells CASSQVSGQGPYGYTF. The CDR3 nucleotides read TGCGCCAGCAGCCAAGTTTCGGGACAGGGTCCATATGGCTACACCTTC.

This clone was observed a single time. The chain has TRBV5-6 and TRBJ1-5; weak D call: TRBD1 (6 bases). The CDR3 covers 15 residues. The germline V gene encodes CDR1 SGHDT and CDR2 YYEEEE. Trimming removed 5 bases from V and 6 bases from J, with 18 bases in between. This CDR3 reads CASSISGVQSQPQHF. The CDR3 DNA follows: TGTGCCAGCAGTATCTCAGGGGTGCAATCTCAGCCCCAGCATTTT.

This rearrangement joins TRBV18 to TRBJ1-4, with D hard to call. Germline V lookup: CDR1 KGHSH, CDR2 LQKENI. The germline V and J ends were trimmed by 6 bases and 0 bases, with 8 bases remaining between them. The CDR3 totals 14 residues. The DNA of the CDR3 is TGTGCCAGCTCGTCAGGCGCAACTAATGAAAAACTGTTTTTT. Translating gives CASSSGATNEKLFF.

In nucleotides, the CDR3 is TGTGCCAGCAGCTTGGGGGGACAGCAGAACTATGGCTACACCTTC. Translation gives CASSLGGQQNYGYTF. This rearrangement joins TRBV5-4 to TRBJ1-2; 7 bases are a match to TRBD1. Trimming cost V 0 bases and J 2 bases; bases outside gene matches: 4. Looked up from germline, CDR1 is SGHNT and CDR2 is YYREEE (reference sequence). The CDR3 contains 15 residues. The variable domain in full, completed from reference TRBV5-4 and TRBJ1-2, reads ETGVTQSPTHLIKTRGQQVTLRCSSQSGHNTVSWYQQALGQGPQFIFQYYREEENGRGNFPPRFSGLQFPNYSSELNVNALELDDSALYLCASSLGGQQNYGYTFGSGTRLTVV.

This clone has a handful of counts. The chain is built from TRBV5-1 and TRBJ1-1; 8 bases line up with TRBD1. Trimming removed 3 bases from V and 7 bases from J; junction bases left unmatched: 8. Germline-derived CDR1 and CDR2 are SGHRS and YFSETQ. There are 14 residues in the CDR3. The CDR3 spells CASSSRQGRDEAFF. DNA for the CDR3: TGCGCCAGCAGCTCCCGACAGGGGAGGGATGAAGCTTTCTTT.

V gene TRBV5-4 combines with J gene TRBJ2-7, with 8 bases aligning to TRBD2. This CDR3 spans 15 amino acids. Trimming removed 1 base from V and 4 bases from J; junction bases left unmatched: 7. In germline, CDR1 is SGHNT, CDR2 YYREEE (reference sequence). Here the CDR3 DNA reads TGTGCCAGCAGCTTGCGGGGACTAGTACCGTACGAGCAGTACTTC. Translating it yields CASSLRGLVPYEQYF. Complete variable domain (other parts from reference TRBV5-4 and TRBJ2-7): ETGVTQSPTHLIKTRGQQVTLRCSSQSGHNTVSWYQQALGQGPQFIFQYYREEENGRGNFPPRFSGLQFPNYSSELNVNALELDDSALYLCASSLRGLVPYEQYFGPGTRLTVT.

The V gene is TRBV19, the J gene TRBJ1-6; D unresolved. The CDR3 length is 12 residues. V was clipped by 4 bases and J by 9 bases, with 7 bases between them. Germline V gives CDR1 LNHDA, CDR2 SQIVND (reference sequence). CDR3 nucleotide sequence: TGTGCCAGTAGTACCTTCCCTTCACCCCTCCACTTT. Translated: CASSTFPSPLHF.

V gene TRBV5-1 combines with J gene TRBJ2-1, with 11 bases matching TRBD2. J lost 7 bases, V lost 3 bases, and 12 bases had no gene match. CDR1 and CDR2 from the germline V gene are SGHRS and YFSETQ. This CDR3 comprises 17 residues. DNA for the CDR3: TGCGCCAGCAGCTCTGGCCCTAGCGGGAGGCGGGGGAATGAGCAGTTCTTC. This gives the protein CASSSGPSGRRGNEQFF.

The chain carries TRBV25-1 and TRBJ2-7, with no clear D. The CDR3 totals 12 residues. V lost 4 bases to trimming and J lost 0 bases, with 4 bases between them. Germline V CDR1 and CDR2: MGHDK, SYGVNS. The CDR3, as DNA: TGTGCCAGCAGTGGGCTCTCCTACGAGCAGTACTTC. Protein: CASSGLSYEQYF.

This clone was seen many times. The rearrangement uses TRBV6-1 and TRBJ2-5, with 9 bases matching TRBD1. Germline CDR1 and CDR2: MNHNS and SASEGT. The length of the CDR3 is 16 residues. With V trimmed by 2 bases and J by 5 bases, 9 bases remained unmatched. The CDR3 loop reads CASSETGTGRWETQYF. The DNA of the CDR3 is TGTGCCAGCAGTGAAACCGGGACAGGGAGGTGGGAGACCCAGTACTTC.

CDR3 region: CASSLAGIQAYEQYF. The CDR3 DNA follows: TGTGCCAGCAGCTTAGCCGGGATCCAAGCCTACGAGCAGTACTTC. The chain links TRBV7-2 to TRBJ2-7; D is possibly TRBD2 (5 bases). CDR1 SGHTA and CDR2 FQGNSA come from the germline V gene. The CDR3 consists of 15 residues. The germline V and J ends were trimmed by 0 bases and 2 bases, with 11 bases remaining between them.